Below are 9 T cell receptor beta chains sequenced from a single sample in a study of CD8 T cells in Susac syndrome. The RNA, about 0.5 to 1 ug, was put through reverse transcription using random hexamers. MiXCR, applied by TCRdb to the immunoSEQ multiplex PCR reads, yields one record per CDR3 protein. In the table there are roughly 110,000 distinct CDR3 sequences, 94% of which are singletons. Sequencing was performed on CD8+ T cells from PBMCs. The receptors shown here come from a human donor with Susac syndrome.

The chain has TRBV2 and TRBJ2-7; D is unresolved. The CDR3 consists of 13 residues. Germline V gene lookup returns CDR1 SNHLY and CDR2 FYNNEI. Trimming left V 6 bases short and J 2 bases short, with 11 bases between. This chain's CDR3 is CASRGSDPYEQYF. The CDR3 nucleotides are TGTGCCAGCAGGGGCAGTGATCCCTACGAGCAGTACTTC.

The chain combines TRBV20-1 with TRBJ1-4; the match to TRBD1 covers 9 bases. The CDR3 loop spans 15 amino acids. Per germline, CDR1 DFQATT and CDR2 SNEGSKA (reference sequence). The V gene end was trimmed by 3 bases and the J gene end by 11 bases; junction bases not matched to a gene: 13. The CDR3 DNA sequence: TGCAGTGCTAGGGGCCCATCGGACAGGGGAACGAAACTGTTTTTT. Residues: CSARGPSDRGTKLFF.

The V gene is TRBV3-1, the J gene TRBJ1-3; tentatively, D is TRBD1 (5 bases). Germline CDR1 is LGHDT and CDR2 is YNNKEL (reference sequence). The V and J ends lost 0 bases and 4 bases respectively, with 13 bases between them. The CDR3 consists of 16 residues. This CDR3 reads CASSQDRAGTGNTIYF. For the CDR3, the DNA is TGTGCCAGCAGCCAAGATCGGGCAGGGACGGGAAACACCATATATTTT.

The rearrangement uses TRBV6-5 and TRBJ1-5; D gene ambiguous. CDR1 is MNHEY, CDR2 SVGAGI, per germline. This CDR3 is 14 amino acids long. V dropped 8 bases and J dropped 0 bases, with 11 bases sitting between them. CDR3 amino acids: CASRGSYSNQPQHF. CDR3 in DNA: TGTGCCAGCCGCGGCAGTTATAGCAATCAGCCCCAGCATTTT.

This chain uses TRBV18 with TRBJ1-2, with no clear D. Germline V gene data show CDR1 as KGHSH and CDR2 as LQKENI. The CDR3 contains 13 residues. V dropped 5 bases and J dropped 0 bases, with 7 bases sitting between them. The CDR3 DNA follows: TGTGCCAGCTCATCCGACGCTAACTATGGCTACACCTTC. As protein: CASSSDANYGYTF.

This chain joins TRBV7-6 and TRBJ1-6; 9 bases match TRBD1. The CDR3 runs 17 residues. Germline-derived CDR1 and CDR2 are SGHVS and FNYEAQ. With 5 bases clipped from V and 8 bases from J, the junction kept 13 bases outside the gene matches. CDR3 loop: CASSMTGGIDGHSPLHF. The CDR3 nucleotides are TGTGCCAGCAGCATGACAGGGGGTATAGACGGCCATTCACCCCTCCACTTT.

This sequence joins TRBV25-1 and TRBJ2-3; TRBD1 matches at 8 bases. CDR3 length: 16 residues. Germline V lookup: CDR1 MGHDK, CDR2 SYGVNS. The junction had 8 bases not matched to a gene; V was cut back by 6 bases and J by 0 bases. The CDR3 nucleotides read TGTGCCAGCAGCGTTTGGACAGGGCCAAGCACAGATACGCAGTATTTT. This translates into CASSVWTGPSTDTQYF.

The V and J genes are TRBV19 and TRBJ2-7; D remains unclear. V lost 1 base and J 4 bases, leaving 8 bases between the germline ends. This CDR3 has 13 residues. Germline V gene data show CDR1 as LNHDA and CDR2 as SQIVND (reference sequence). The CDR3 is CASSIGERYEQYF. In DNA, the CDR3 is TGTGCCAGTAGTATAGGTGAGAGGTACGAGCAGTACTTC.

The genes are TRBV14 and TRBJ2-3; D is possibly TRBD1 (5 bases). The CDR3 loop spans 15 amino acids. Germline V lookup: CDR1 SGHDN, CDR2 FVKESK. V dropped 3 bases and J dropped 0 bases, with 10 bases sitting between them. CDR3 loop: CASSHRETSTDTQYF. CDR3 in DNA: TGTGCCAGCAGCCACAGGGAAACTAGCACAGATACGCAGTATTTT.